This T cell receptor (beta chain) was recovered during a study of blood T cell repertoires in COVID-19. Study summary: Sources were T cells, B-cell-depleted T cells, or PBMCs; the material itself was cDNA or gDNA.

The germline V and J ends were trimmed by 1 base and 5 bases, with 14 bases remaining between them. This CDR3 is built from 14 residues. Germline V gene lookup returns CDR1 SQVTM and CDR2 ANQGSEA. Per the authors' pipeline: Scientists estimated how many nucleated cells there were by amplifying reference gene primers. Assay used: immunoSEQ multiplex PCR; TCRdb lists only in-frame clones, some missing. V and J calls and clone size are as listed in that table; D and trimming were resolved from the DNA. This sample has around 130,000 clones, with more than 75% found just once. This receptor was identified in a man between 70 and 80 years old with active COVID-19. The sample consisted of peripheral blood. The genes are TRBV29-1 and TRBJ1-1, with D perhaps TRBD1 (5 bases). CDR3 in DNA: TGCAGCGTTGAAGGGGTGGGGCGTCGGACTGAAGCTTTCTTT. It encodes CSVEGVGRRTEAFF.